The T cell receptor (beta chain) under discussion was sequenced for a study of blood T cell repertoires in COVID-19. Overall study context: Sources were T cells, B-cell-depleted T cells, or PBMCs; the material itself was cDNA or gDNA.

The CDR3 loop spans 14 amino acids. The germline gives CDR1 MDHEN, CDR2 SYDVKM. V was cut by 3 bases and J by 7 bases, with 15 bases left in between. This table comes from immunoSEQ multiplex PCR, and its TCRdb copy is limited to in-frame clones, with some not included. The data show roughly 50,000 clones, around 89% seen once. The clonotype originates from a human donor in a cohort sampled during active COVID-19. The genes are TRBV28 and TRBJ1-2; D is undetermined. Sequencing used peripheral blood. CDR3: CASSFSYGSGGYTF. The CDR3 DNA is TGTGCCAGCAGTTTTAGTTACGGCTCGGGTGGCTACACCTTC.